The sequence of this T cell receptor beta chain was determined in a study of blood T cell repertoires in COVID-19. Per germline, CDR1 SGHTA and CDR2 FQGTGA. This CDR3 is built from 15 residues. The ends were cut back, 5 bases at V and 2 bases at J, with 15 bases in the middle. This clone is a singleton in its sample. Clones were read by immunoSEQ multiplex PCR, and TCRdb kept only the in-frame ones, dropping some. Counted here are 70,000 or so clones, over 70% occurring once; the ten biggest clones make up under 25%. This receptor was taken from a man aged 65-85 years with acute or convalescent COVID-19. The source material was peripheral blood. This sequence joins TRBV7-3 and TRBJ1-1; D is undetermined. CDR3: CASSLYAGANTEAFF. CDR3 DNA: TGTGCCAGCAGCCTATACGCGGGAGCTAACACTGAAGCTTTCTTT.